This record covers a single T cell receptor beta chain. Its specificity is unknown. The PCR ran on 60 Vbeta and 13 Jbeta primers. Data came from immunoSEQ multiplex PCR; TCRdb stores just in-frame clones and leaves some out. The sample has some 87,000 clones, 79% seen once; the top ten hold around a fifth. These data are taken from a study of cytomegalovirus exposure and HLA in healthy donors. Broader study findings: TCR beta chains associated with HLA were, in a later analysis, more clonally expanded than equally common others.

Healthy bone marrow donors made up the donor group. The V end was cut by 6 bases, the J end by 7 bases, with 13 bases between. Germline V gene sequence: CDR1 MDHEN, CDR2 SYDVKM. The length of the CDR3 is 13 residues. This clonotype was sampled from a woman aged 40 to 49 in good health and CMV-seropositive. This chain connects TRBV28 to TRBJ2-1, with D tentatively TRBD2 (5 bases). Sequencing was performed on PBMCs. The CDR3 region is CASRSGILNEQFF. The CDR3 bases are TGTGCCAGCAGGTCCGGGATCCTAAATGAGCAGTTCTTC.